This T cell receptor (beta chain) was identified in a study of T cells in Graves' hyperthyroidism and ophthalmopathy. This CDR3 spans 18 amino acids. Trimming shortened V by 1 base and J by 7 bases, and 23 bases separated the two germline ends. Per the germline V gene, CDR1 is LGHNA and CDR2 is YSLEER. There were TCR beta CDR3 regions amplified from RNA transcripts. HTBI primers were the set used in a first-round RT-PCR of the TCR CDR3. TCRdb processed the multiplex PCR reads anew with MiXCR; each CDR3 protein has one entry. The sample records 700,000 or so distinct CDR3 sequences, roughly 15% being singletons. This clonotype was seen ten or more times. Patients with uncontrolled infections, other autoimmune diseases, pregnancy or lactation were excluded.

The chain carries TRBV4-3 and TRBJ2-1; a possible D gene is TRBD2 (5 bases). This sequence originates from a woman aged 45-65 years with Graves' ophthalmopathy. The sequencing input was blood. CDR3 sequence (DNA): TGCGCCAGCAGCCAAGGAGCCGGGGTCGTCGGAGTTATTAATGAGCAGTTCTTC. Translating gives CASSQGAGVVGVINEQFF.